The 20 T cell receptor beta chains listed next were all sequenced from one sample in a study of cytomegalovirus exposure and HLA in healthy donors. Primers included in the PCR were 60 Vbeta and 13 Jbeta primers. Profiling relied on immunoSEQ multiplex PCR, and the TCRdb table lists in-frame clones only, not all of them. This repertoire shows roughly 120,000 clones, around three quarters found once; its top ten account for roughly 3.5%. Sequenced sample: PBMCs. The receptors come from a woman under 40 in good health and CMV-seropositive.

The chain has TRBV6-5 and TRBJ2-1; D might be TRBD1 (6 bases). The germline CDR1 and CDR2 sequences are MNHEY and SVGAGI. The CDR3 consists of 14 residues. Trimming took off 8 bases at V and 5 bases at J, with 16 bases between the two ends. CDR3 amino acids: CASPLGGKNNEQFF. CDR3 in DNA: TGTGCCAGCCCCTTAGGGGGAAAGAACAATGAGCAGTTCTTC.

The chain employs TRBV7-6 and TRBJ1-3; D is unclear. Trimming stripped 0 bases from V and 4 bases from J, with 13 bases between. The CDR3 runs 16 residues. Germline CDR1 is SGHVS and CDR2 is FNYEAQ. This chain's CDR3 is CASSLAPTTEGNTIYF. CDR3 nucleotides: TGTGCCAGCAGCTTAGCCCCCACAACAGAAGGAAACACCATATATTTT.

The chain employs TRBV5-1 and TRBJ2-3; TRBD2 matches at 7 bases. Germline CDR1 and CDR2: SGHRS and YFSETQ. The CDR3 length is 16 residues. The trim removed 0 bases at V and 3 bases at J, leaving 7 bases unmatched. The CDR3 is CASSLEGRGYTDTQYF. The CDR3 bases are TGCGCCAGCAGCTTGGAGGGGCGGGGGTATACAGATACGCAGTATTTT.

The rearrangement joins TRBV7-6 to TRBJ2-1, with 7 bases lining up with TRBD2. Germline V gene lookup returns CDR1 SGHVS and CDR2 FNYEAQ. The V and J ends lost 5 bases and 3 bases, in that order; junction bases with no gene match: 4. CDR3 size: 14 residues. This CDR3 reads CASSHGTNYNEQFF. In DNA form, the CDR3 reads TGTGCCAGCAGCCACGGGACTAACTACAATGAGCAGTTCTTC. The variable domain in full, completed from reference TRBV7-6 and TRBJ2-1, reads GAGVSQSPRYKVTKRGQDVALRCDPISGHVSLYWYRQALGQGPEFLTYFNYEAQQDKSGLPNDRFSAERPEGSISTLTIQRTEQRDSAMYRCASSHGTNYNEQFFGPGTRLTVL.

This clone has only a few counts. This sequence joins TRBV30 and TRBJ2-5; 10 nucleotides match TRBD2. Looked up from germline, CDR1 is GTSNPN and CDR2 is SVGIG (reference sequence). The length of the CDR3 is 13 residues. After removal of 5 bases from V and 5 bases from J, the junction contained 5 bases not matched to a gene. The CDR3 DNA is TGTGCCTGGGGAGGTAGCGGGGGGGAGACCCAGTACTTC. Translating it yields CAWGGSGGETQYF. Using reference TRBV30 and TRBJ2-5 for the parts outside the CDR3, the full variable domain is SQTIHQWPATLVQPVGSPLSLECTVEGTSNPNLYWYRQAAGRGLQLLFYSVGIGQISSEVPQNLSASRPQDRQFILSSKKLLLSDSGFYLCAWGGSGGETQYFGPGTRLLVL.

V gene TRBV2 combines with J gene TRBJ2-3; D uncertain. V lost 6 bases and J 1 base, leaving 11 bases between the germline ends. CDR3 size: 14 residues. CDR1 is SNHLY and CDR2 is FYNNEI in the germline V gene. The CDR3 nucleotides read TGTGCCAGCAGCATAAACTCTGGCACAGATACGCAGTATTTT. Translating it yields CASSINSGTDTQYF.

V is TRBV30 and J is TRBJ1-6; D gene ambiguous. Trimming shortened V by 4 bases and J by 3 bases, and 10 bases separated the two germline ends. The CDR3 is made up of 14 amino acids. Germline V gene data show CDR1 as GTSNPN and CDR2 as SVGIG (reference sequence). CDR3 sequence reads: CAWNSADYNSPLHF. DNA for the CDR3: TGTGCCTGGAACTCTGCCGACTATAATTCACCCCTCCACTTT.

This clone has a handful of counts. V and J are TRBV5-1 and TRBJ2-5, with a weak D call TRBD1 (5 bases). V dropped 5 bases and J dropped 1 base, with 9 bases sitting between them. This CDR3 has 13 amino acids. Germline V CDR1 and CDR2: SGHRS, YFSETQ. This CDR3 reads CASSFDSQETQYF. As DNA, the CDR3 is TGCGCCAGCAGTTTCGACAGCCAAGAGACCCAGTACTTC.

This clone was seen only a few times. J is TRBJ2-7 and V is TRBV7-8, with 8 bases fitting TRBD2. Germline CDR1 is SGHVS and CDR2 is FQNEAQ. The length of the CDR3 is 15 residues. V trimming: 5 bases; J trimming: 2 bases; junction bases outside the gene matches: 8. The DNA for the CDR3 is TGTGCCAGCAGCCCCCGTGGTAGCGGGGCCTACGAGCAGTACTTC. Translation: CASSPRGSGAYEQYF.

This chain uses TRBV4-1 with TRBJ1-5, with D unresolved. The CDR3 runs to 15 residues. V lost 4 bases to trimming and J lost 9 bases, with 19 bases between them. The germline V gene has CDR1 MGHRA and CDR2 YSYEKL. The CDR3 reads CASSLQRGSGLPQHF. In nucleotides, the CDR3 is TGCGCCAGCAGCCTTCAGAGAGGTAGCGGATTGCCCCAGCATTTT.

The V gene is TRBV7-3, the J gene TRBJ2-5, with TRBD2 as a possible D gene (6 bases). The V end was cut by 3 bases, the J end by 5 bases, with 10 bases between. This CDR3 is built from 13 residues. Germline assignment: CDR1 SGHTA and CDR2 FQGTGA. The CDR3: CASSFGEEETQYF. The CDR3 nucleotides read TGTGCCAGCAGCTTTGGGGAGGAGGAGACCCAGTACTTC.

The rearrangement uses TRBV2 and TRBJ2-3, with TRBD1 matching over 9 bases. Trimming at V came to 4 bases and at J to 4 bases, leaving 3 bases not matched to a gene. This CDR3 has 14 amino acids. Per the germline V gene, CDR1 is SNHLY and CDR2 is FYNNEI. CDR3 residues: CASSVGQGADTQYF. As DNA, the CDR3 is TGTGCCAGCAGTGTGGGACAGGGTGCAGATACGCAGTATTTT.

This chain joins TRBV5-5 and TRBJ2-1; 11 bases are shared with TRBD2. Germline V gives CDR1 SGHKS, CDR2 YYEKEE (reference sequence). V was clipped by 0 bases and J by 15 bases; unmatched bases: 11. CDR3 size: 15 residues. The CDR3 bases are TGTGCCAGCAGCTTGGGTGGTAGCGGGGGGGCCTCTCCGTTCTTC. This translates into CASSLGGSGGASPFF.

CDR3 DNA: TGTGCCAGCAGCTTGGCCGGGGTTGTCAACACTGAAGCTTTCTTT. Amino acid sequence: CASSLAGVVNTEAFF. This chain uses TRBV5-4 with TRBJ1-1; D gene unclear. This CDR3 region has 15 residues. The germline gives CDR1 SGHNT, CDR2 YYREEE (reference sequence). The V end was cut by 0 bases, the J end by 2 bases, with 11 bases between. Full variable domain (rest looked up from reference TRBV5-4 and TRBJ1-1): ETGVTQSPTHLIKTRGQQVTLRCSSQSGHNTVSWYQQALGQGPQFIFQYYREEENGRGNFPPRFSGLQFPNYSSELNVNALELDDSALYLCASSLAGVVNTEAFFGQGTRLTVV.

The table lists this clone with a few counts. The CDR3 DNA is TGTGCCAGCAGCCGCCAACTAGCGGGGGGACGTAATAGCGATGAGCAGTTCTTC. Its translation is CASSRQLAGGRNSDEQFF. The rearrangement links TRBV16 to TRBJ2-1; 12 bases line up with TRBD2. This CDR3 comprises 18 residues. V shed 4 bases and J 8 bases; nucleotides not matched to a gene: 15. The V gene's germline CDR1 is KGHSY and CDR2 FQNENV.

This clone was found a few times. This rearrangement joins TRBV21-1 to TRBJ2-2; whether TRBD1, the table's D call, matches the DNA was not checked. TRBV21-1 counts as a pseudogene. The CDR3 loop spans 13 amino acids. CDR3 sequence reads: CASSIAPTGELFF. The DNA for the CDR3 is TGTGCCAGCAGCATAGCCCCAACCGGGGAGCTGTTTTTT.

The chain recombines TRBV4-1 with TRBJ2-1; D gene unclear. Trimming pared 3 bases from V and 7 bases from J, leaving 4 bases between. The CDR3 has 11 residues. Per the germline V gene, CDR1 is MGHRA and CDR2 is YSYEKL. CDR3 sequence: CASSQRNEQFF. Here the CDR3 DNA reads TGCGCCAGCAGCCAGAGGAATGAGCAGTTCTTC.

The V call is TRBV7-7, the J call TRBJ2-5; 9 nucleotides agree with TRBD1. The end of the DNA is better explained by TRBJ2-7, so the J call may be wrong. Looked up from germline, CDR1 is SSHAT and CDR2 is FNYEAQ (reference sequence). The CDR3 has 13 amino acids. The chain's CDR3 is CASRRDRDGEQYF. In nucleotides, the CDR3 is TGTGCCAGCAGGCGGGACAGGGACGGCGAGCAGTACTTC.

The chain joins TRBV10-3 to TRBJ2-3; 12 nucleotides match TRBD2. The V gene's germline CDR1 is ENHRY and CDR2 SYGVKD. The J segment lost 2 bases and the V segment lost 11 bases, leaving 8 bases of the junction unmatched. The CDR3 is 15 amino acids. As DNA, the CDR3 is TGTGCCTCGAAACCTAGCGGGGGGGACACAGATACGCAGTATTTT. Protein: CASKPSGGDTDTQYF.

This clone was counted once. The J gene is TRBJ2-5, the V gene TRBV4-1; D might be TRBD2 (6 bases). The CDR3 loop spans 16 amino acids. Germline V gene sequence: CDR1 MGHRA, CDR2 YSYEKL. V lost 5 bases and J lost 5, with 21 bases in between. This CDR3 is CASSSRPGVQAETQYF. DNA of the CDR3: TGCGCCAGCAGCTCCCGCCCGGGGGTCCAGGCGGAGACCCAGTACTTC.